The T cell receptor beta chain under discussion was sequenced for a study of early T cells in non-severe SARS-CoV-2 infection. Germline V CDR1 and CDR2: MNHEY, SMNVEV (reference sequence). This CDR3 region has 14 residues. Germline trimming cut 3 bases from V and 9 bases from J; bases unmatched to any gene: 7. Attachment of unique molecular identifiers to individual cDNA molecules was performed. In TCRdb, the 5' RACE reads were re-called with MiXCR into one record per CDR3 protein. Among around 80,000 distinct CDR3 sequences listed, 8% to 13% were seen once. Regarding the study as a whole: VDJdb matching, biased toward anti-spike CD8 responses, missed private and CD4 specificities.

This clonotype has a handful of counts. Its cognate antigen is unknown. The rearrangement joins TRBV27 to TRBJ2-1; 8 nucleotides line up with TRBD1. Sample: whole blood, taken at baseline. The TCR sequence derives from an adult who was a healthcare worker with PCR-confirmed SARS-CoV-2 infection or an uninfected control (not recorded which). In DNA form, the CDR3 reads TGTGCCAGCAGTTTTACCACAGGGGGTAGTGAGCAGTTCTTC. Amino acids: CASSFTTGGSEQFF.